The T cell receptor beta chain under discussion was sequenced for a study of shared clonotypes between healthy human individuals. Study-level findings and limits: Researchers sampled blood only, noting tissue repertoires likely differ. Donors were few, which limited the genetic and exposure-history diversity represented.

Here immunoSEQ multiplex PCR was the method, and the copy in TCRdb shows in-frame clones only, minus some. This sample has fewer than 1.6 million clones, with approximately 98.5% found just once. The CDR3 is 15 residues long. CDR1 is SGHDN and CDR2 is FVKESK in the germline V gene. The ends were cut back, 1 base at V and 2 bases at J, with 12 bases in the middle. Regarding this clone: Its target is unknown.

This chain connects TRBV14 to TRBJ2-7, with D unclear. Input material: naive CD4+ T cells sorted from blood. Subset specified: CD45RA+ positively selected. The sequence was obtained from a man younger than 45 in good health. The CDR3, as DNA: TGTGCCAGCAGCCAAGGGGCCGTCATTACCTACGAGCAGTACTTC. Protein product: CASSQGAVITYEQYF.